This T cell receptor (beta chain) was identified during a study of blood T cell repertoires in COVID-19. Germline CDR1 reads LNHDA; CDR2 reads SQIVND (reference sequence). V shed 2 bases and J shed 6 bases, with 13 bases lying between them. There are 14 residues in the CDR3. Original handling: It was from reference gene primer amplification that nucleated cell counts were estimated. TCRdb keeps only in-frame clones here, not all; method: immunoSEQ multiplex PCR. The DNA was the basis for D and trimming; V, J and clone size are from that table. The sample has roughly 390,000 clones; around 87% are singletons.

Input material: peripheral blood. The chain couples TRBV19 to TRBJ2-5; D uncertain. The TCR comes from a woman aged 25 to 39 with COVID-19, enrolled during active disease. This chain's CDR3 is CASSITTDVKTQYF. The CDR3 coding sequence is TGTGCCAGTAGTATAACCACAGATGTTAAGACCCAGTACTTC.